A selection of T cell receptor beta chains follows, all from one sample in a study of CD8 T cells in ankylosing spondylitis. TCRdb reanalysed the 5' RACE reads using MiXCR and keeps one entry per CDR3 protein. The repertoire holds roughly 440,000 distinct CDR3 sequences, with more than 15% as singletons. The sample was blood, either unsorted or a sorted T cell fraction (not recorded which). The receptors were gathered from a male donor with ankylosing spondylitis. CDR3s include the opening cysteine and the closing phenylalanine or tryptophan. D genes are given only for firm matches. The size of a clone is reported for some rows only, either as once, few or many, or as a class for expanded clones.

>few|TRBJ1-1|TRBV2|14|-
TGTGCCAGCAGAGTTGGGGCTCCGAACACTGAAGCTTTCTTT
CASRVGAPNTEAFF
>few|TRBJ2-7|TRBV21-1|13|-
TGTGCCAGCAGCCAAACTAGGGAGTACGAGCAGTACTTC
CASSQTREYEQYF
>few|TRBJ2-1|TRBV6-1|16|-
TGTGCCAGCAGAGACTACAGGAGAGAAACCTACAATGAGCAGTTCTTC
CASRDYRRETYNEQFF
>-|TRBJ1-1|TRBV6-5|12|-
TGTGCCAGCCGGGGACAGAACACTGAAGCTTTCTTT
CASRGQNTEAFF
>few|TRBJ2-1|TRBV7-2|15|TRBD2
TGTGCCAGCAGCCTATGGCTAGCGGGCTACAATGAGCAGTTCTTC
CASSLWLAGYNEQFF
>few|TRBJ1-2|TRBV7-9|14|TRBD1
TGTGCCAGCACCTCAGAAACTCGAAGGACAGGCAACACCTTC
CASTSETRRTGNTF
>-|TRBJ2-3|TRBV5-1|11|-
TGCGCCAGCACCTCCACAGATACGCAGTATTTT
CASTSTDTQYF
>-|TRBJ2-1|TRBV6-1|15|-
TGTGCCAGCAGGTGGACCCAGGGTGCCTACAATGAGCAGTTCTTC
CASRWTQGAYNEQFF
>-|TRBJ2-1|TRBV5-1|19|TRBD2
TGCGCCAGCAGCTTGTACCCCGCGGGAGTTTCGGACTCCTACAATGAGCAGTTCTTC
CASSLYPAGVSDSYNEQFF
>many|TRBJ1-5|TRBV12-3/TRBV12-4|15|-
TGTGCCAGCAGTTCAAACAGGGATGGCAATCAGCCCCAGCATTTT
CASSSNRDGNQPQHF
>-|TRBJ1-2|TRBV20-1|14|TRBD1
TGCAGTGCTACTCGCCGGGACAGCTTTGATGGCTACACCTTC
CSATRRDSFDGYTF
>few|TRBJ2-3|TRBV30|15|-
TGTGCCTGGAGTTTAATGGGACACTACACAGATACGCAGTATTTT
CAWSLMGHYTDTQYF
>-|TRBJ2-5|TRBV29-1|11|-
TGCAGCGTAAAGCGGCAAGAGACCCAGTACTTC
CSVKRQETQYF
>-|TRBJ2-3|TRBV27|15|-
TGTGCCAGCAGTTCGCGGGATTTTTCCACAGATACGCAGTATTTT
CASSSRDFSTDTQYF
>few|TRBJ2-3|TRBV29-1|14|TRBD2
TGCAGCGCCGCGAGCGGGAGTCCCCTAGATACGCAGTATTTT
CSAASGSPLDTQYF
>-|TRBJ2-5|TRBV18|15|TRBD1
TGTGCCAGCTCACCACCGGGACAGAGGGAAGAGACCCAGTACTTC
CASSPPGQREETQYF
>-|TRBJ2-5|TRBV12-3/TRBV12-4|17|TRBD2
TGTGCCAGCACTTTAGCGAGGCTAGCGGGAGGGATAGAGACCCAGTACTTC
CASTLARLAGGIETQYF
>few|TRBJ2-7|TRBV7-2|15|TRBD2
TGTGCCAGCAGCTTAGAGCCAGCGGGAGCGTCCGAGCAGTACTTC
CASSLEPAGASEQYF
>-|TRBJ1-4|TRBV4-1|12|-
TGCGCCAGCAGCCAAGCTAAGGAAAAACTGTTTTTT
CASSQAKEKLFF
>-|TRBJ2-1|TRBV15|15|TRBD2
TGTGCCACCAGCATTGGACTAGCGGAGTACAATGAGCAGTTCTTC
CATSIGLAEYNEQFF
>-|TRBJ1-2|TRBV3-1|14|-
TGTGCCAGCAGCCAAGACCAGGGGTCCTATGGCTACACCTTC
CASSQDQGSYGYTF
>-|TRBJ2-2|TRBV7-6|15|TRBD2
TGTGCCAGCAGCCCCGGGGGGGCCGGGACCGGGGAGCTGTTTTTT
CASSPGGAGTGELFF
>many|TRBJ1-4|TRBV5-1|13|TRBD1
TGCGCCAGCAGCCGACAGGGATCGGAAAAACTGTTTTTT
CASSRQGSEKLFF
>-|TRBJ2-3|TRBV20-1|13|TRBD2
TGCAGTGCCCCTAGCGGCGTCACAGATACGCAGTATTTT
CSAPSGVTDTQYF
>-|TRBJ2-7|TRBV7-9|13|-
TGTGCCAGCAGCCCGGGACCGTCGTTGGAGCAGTACTTC
CASSPGPSLEQYF
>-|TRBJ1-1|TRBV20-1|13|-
TGCAGTGCTAGATGGCAGCTGAACACTGAAGCTTTCTTT
CSARWQLNTEAFF
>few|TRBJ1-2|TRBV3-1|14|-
TGTGCCAGCAGCCAAGAGCCGACAATTTATGGCTACACCTTC
CASSQEPTIYGYTF
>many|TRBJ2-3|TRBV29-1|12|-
TGCAGCGTTGAAGACTCCACAGATACGCAGTATTTT
CSVEDSTDTQYF
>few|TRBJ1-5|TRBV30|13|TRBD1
TGTGCCTGGAGTCCGGACAGGGATCAGCCCCAGCATTTT
CAWSPDRDQPQHF
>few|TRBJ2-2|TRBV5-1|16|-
TGCGCCAGCAGCCCGAAGGTCGATACAGGGACCGGGGAGCTGTTTTTT
CASSPKVDTGTGELFF
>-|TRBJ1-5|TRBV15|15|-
TGTGCCACCAGCAGAGGATGGGCTGGCAATCAGCCCCAGCATTTT
CATSRGWAGNQPQHF
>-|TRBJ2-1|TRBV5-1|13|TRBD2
TGCGCCAGCAGCCTGCCGGGACTAGATGAGCAGTTCTTC
CASSLPGLDEQFF
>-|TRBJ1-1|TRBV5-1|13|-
TGCGCCAGCAGCTTCGGGACTGCCGTCGAAGCTTTCTTT
CASSFGTAVEAFF
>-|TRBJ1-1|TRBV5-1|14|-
TGCGCCAGCAGGAGTCGGGGAGTCACGACTGAAGCTTTCTTT
CASRSRGVTTEAFF
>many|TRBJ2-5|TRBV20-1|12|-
TGCAGTGCTAGAATCGACTCGTCGACCCAGTACTTC
CSARIDSSTQYF
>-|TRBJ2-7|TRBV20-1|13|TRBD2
TGCAGTGCTGAGACTAGCGGTAGTTACGAGCAGTACTTC
CSAETSGSYEQYF
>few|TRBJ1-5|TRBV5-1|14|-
TGCGCCAGCAGCTTGGAGGGGGGGCGTCAGCCCCAGCATTTT
CASSLEGGRQPQHF
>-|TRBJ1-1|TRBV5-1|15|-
TGCGCCAGCAGCCAGCACAGGACTGCAAACACTGAAGCTTTCTTT
CASSQHRTANTEAFF
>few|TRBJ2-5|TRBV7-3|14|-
TGTGCCAGCAGCCCCCAGGGGGGGTCGGGGACCCAGTACTTC
CASSPQGGSGTQYF
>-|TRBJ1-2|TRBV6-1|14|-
TGTGCCAGCAGCGTCGCAGGGGTCGACTATGGCTACACCTTC
CASSVAGVDYGYTF
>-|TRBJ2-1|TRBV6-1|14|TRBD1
TGTGCCAGCATTGCGACAGGGGTCAAGGCGGAGCAGTTCTTC
CASIATGVKAEQFF
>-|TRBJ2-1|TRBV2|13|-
TGTGCCAGCAGGGCCCCCGGACGTTATGAGCAGTTCTTC
CASRAPGRYEQFF
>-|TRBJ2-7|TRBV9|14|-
TGTGCCAGCAGCGTAGCTCAGGGTGACTACGAGCAGTACTTC
CASSVAQGDYEQYF
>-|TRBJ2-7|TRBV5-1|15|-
TGCGCCAGCAGCTTGGGTTGGCAGCCCTCCTACGAGCAGTACTTC
CASSLGWQPSYEQYF
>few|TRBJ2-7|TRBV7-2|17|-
TGTGCCAGCAGCTTTCCCTTGCAGGGGCGATTTTCCTACGAGCAGTACTTC
CASSFPLQGRFSYEQYF
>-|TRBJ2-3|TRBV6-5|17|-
TGTGCCAGCAGTTCCCGGGGGGACACCCGTCCCACAGATACGCAGTATTTT
CASSSRGDTRPTDTQYF
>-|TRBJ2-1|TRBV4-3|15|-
TGCGCCAGCAGCCAGGAGGGCCTTCTTGACAATGAGCAGTTCTTC
CASSQEGLLDNEQFF
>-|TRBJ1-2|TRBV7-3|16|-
TGTGCCAGCAGCTTAACCCCCGGGACAAATAACTATGGCTACACCTTC
CASSLTPGTNNYGYTF
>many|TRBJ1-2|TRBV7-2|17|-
TGTGCCAGCAGCTTAGCGCTAGACAGATCGCAGCACCATGGCTACACCTTC
CASSLALDRSQHHGYTF
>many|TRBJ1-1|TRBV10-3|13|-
TGTGCCATCAGTGGGGACCAGGGGACTGAAGCTTTCTTT
CAISGDQGTEAFF
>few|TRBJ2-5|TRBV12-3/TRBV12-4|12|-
TGTGCCAGCAGCACAACGGGACGGACCCAGTACTTC
CASSTTGRTQYF